A single sample is the source of the 26 T cell receptor beta chains below, sequenced in a study of T cell changes during pregnancy in multiple sclerosis. Assay: immunoSEQ multiplex PCR; the TCRdb copy retains only in-frame clones and omits some. The sample lists fewer than 85,000 clones; about 94% were seen once. The sequencing here drew on peripheral blood, taken in the first trimester of pregnancy. The receptors originated from a female donor in good health, enrolled as a control in a pregnancy study.

The genes are TRBV6-1 and TRBJ2-7; D gene unclear. CDR3 size: 13 residues. The germline gives CDR1 MNHNS, CDR2 SASEGT. Trimming took 10 bases from V and 5 from J, leaving 18 bases between them. The CDR3 region is CATRLTLNNEQYF. The CDR3 DNA reads TGTGCCACGCGACTTACCCTAAATAACGAGCAGTACTTC.

In this sample, this clone turned up once. Here the CDR3 DNA reads TGTGCCAGCATAAGACAGGGGGCTTTCTCTGGAAACACCATATATTTT. Translation gives CASIRQGAFSGNTIYF. The chain links TRBV25-1 to TRBJ1-3, with 10 bases aligning to TRBD1. Germline V gene data show CDR1 as MGHDK and CDR2 as SYGVNS. V lost 7 bases, J lost 0 bases, and 6 bases stayed unmatched. This CDR3 has 16 residues.

The rearrangement joins TRBV7-8 to TRBJ1-1; TRBD1 agrees at 7 bases. The length of the CDR3 is 15 residues. V shed 5 bases, J shed 3 bases, and the junction held 9 bases outside the gene matches. Germline lookup yields CDR1 SGHVS and CDR2 FQNEAQ. The CDR3, as DNA: TGTGCCAGCAGCGCGCAACAGGGGTTGGACACTGAAGCTTTCTTT. Protein sequence: CASSAQQGLDTEAFF.

The chain carries TRBV5-4 and TRBJ2-2; 11 bases are shared with TRBD1. V gave up 6 bases and J gave up 4 bases; unmatched junction bases: 8. Germline CDR1 is SGHNT and CDR2 is YYREEE (reference sequence). The CDR3 length is 16 residues. The CDR3 DNA sequence: TGTGCCAGCACCCCTGGGGGGACAGGGGGCACCGGGGAGCTGTTTTTT. Its protein is CASTPGGTGGTGELFF. Combining the CDR3 with reference TRBV5-4 and TRBJ2-2 gives the whole variable domain ETGVTQSPTHLIKTRGQQVTLRCSSQSGHNTVSWYQQALGQGPQFIFQYYREEENGRGNFPPRFSGLQFPNYSSELNVNALELDDSALYLCASTPGGTGGTGELFFGEGSRLTVL.

The rearrangement joins TRBV7-9 to TRBJ2-1; TRBD1 agrees at 8 bases. V shed 4 bases and J 8 bases; nucleotides not matched to a gene: 13. Germline CDR1 is SEHNR and CDR2 is FQNEAQ (reference sequence). The CDR3 is 16 amino acids. The CDR3 region is CASSSRDRTSWDEQFF. The CDR3 nucleotides are TGTGCCAGCAGCTCCCGGGACAGGACATCCTGGGATGAGCAGTTCTTC.

The rearrangement joins TRBV5-4 to TRBJ2-5; 12 nucleotides line up with TRBD2. The V gene end was trimmed by 4 bases and the J gene end by 4 bases; junction bases not matched to a gene: 8. Germline V CDR1 and CDR2: SGHNT, YYREEE (reference sequence). There are 16 residues in the CDR3. The CDR3 nucleotides read TGTGCCAGCAGCGCCCCACTAGCGGGAGGTAGAGAGACCCAGTACTTC. The encoded protein is CASSAPLAGGRETQYF. The full variable domain, its missing parts supplied by reference TRBV5-4 and TRBJ2-5, is ETGVTQSPTHLIKTRGQQVTLRCSSQSGHNTVSWYQQALGQGPQFIFQYYREEENGRGNFPPRFSGLQFPNYSSELNVNALELDDSALYLCASSAPLAGGRETQYFGPGTRLLVL.

The chain recombines TRBV28 with TRBJ1-1, with a possible D match to TRBD1 (5 bases). The CDR3 totals 17 residues. V shed 3 bases and J shed 7 bases, with 24 bases lying between them. CDR1 and CDR2 (germline): MDHEN, SYDVKM. The CDR3 loop is CASSFLSFGGTSFEAFF. Here the CDR3 DNA reads TGTGCCAGCAGTTTTTTGTCTTTCGGGGGAACTTCCTTTGAAGCTTTCTTT.

The V gene is TRBV4-1, the J gene TRBJ1-4; D gene uncertain. Germline values: CDR1 MGHRA, CDR2 YSYEKL. There are 14 residues in the CDR3. V was clipped by 4 bases and J by 7 bases, with 13 bases between them. The CDR3 DNA reads TGCGCCAGCAGCCGAGGAAGCGGGGTTGAAAAACTGTTTTTT. Amino acid sequence: CASSRGSGVEKLFF.

The gene calls are TRBV7-2 and TRBJ2-2; perhaps TRBD2 as D (5 bases). Germline lookup yields CDR1 SGHTA and CDR2 FQGNSA. The CDR3 runs 16 residues. V was shortened by 5 bases and J by 0 bases, with 13 bases between the two germline ends. Here the CDR3 reads CASSPRTGSNTGELFF. The CDR3 nucleotides are TGTGCCAGCAGCCCCCGGACGGGATCGAACACCGGGGAGCTGTTTTTT.

The gene calls are TRBV19 and TRBJ1-1; D is undetermined. The CDR3 has 16 amino acids. V dropped 6 bases and J dropped 5 bases, with 22 bases sitting between them. Germline CDR1 and CDR2: LNHDA and SQIVND (reference sequence). Written as DNA, the CDR3 is TGTGCCAGTAGCCTTGCTACGGGGATGCGGGAGACTGAAGCTTTCTTT. It specifies CASSLATGMRETEAFF.

The rearrangement joins TRBV5-1 to TRBJ2-5; 10 bases match TRBD1. This CDR3 has 14 amino acids. From germline, CDR1 is SGHRS and CDR2 YFSETQ. V lost 1 base, J lost 10 bases, and 7 bases stayed unmatched. In nucleotides, the CDR3 is TGCGCCAGCAGCTTGTACGGGACAGGGGTTAGCCAGTACTTC. As protein: CASSLYGTGVSQYF.

This clone was picked up a small number of times. The chain has TRBV5-6 and TRBJ1-1, with 7 positions matching TRBD1. J gave up 3 bases and V 4 bases, and 6 bases lay outside the gene matches. The CDR3 sequence is 14 residues long. Per germline, CDR1 SGHDT and CDR2 YYEEEE. The CDR3 region is CASSRYRGHTEAFF. In DNA, the CDR3 is TGTGCCAGCAGCAGATACAGGGGTCACACTGAAGCTTTCTTT.

The rearrangement joins TRBV9 to TRBJ2-3, with 15 bases that match TRBD2. V lost 0 bases and J lost 0; bases outside the gene matches: 11. The CDR3 extends over 21 amino acids. The germline CDR1 and CDR2 sequences are SGDLS and YYNGEE. CDR3 protein: CASSVATDGLAGGPSTDTQYF. Here the CDR3 DNA reads TGTGCCAGCAGCGTAGCTACGGATGGACTAGCGGGAGGGCCTAGCACAGATACGCAGTATTTT.

The chain links TRBV5-8 to TRBJ2-1, with TRBD2 matching over 7 bases. Germline CDR1 and CDR2: SGHTS and YDEGEE. The CDR3 has 16 amino acids. V shed 2 bases and J 5 bases; nucleotides not matched to a gene: 10. As DNA, the CDR3 is TGTGCCAGCAGCTTTTACAGCGGGACCAGGGACAATGAGCAGTTCTTC. Its protein product is CASSFYSGTRDNEQFF.

Remarks on this clone: Since the CDR3 does not end with the conserved phenylalanine or tryptophan, this likely comes from a read error. No DNA is shown, since the ends of the CDR3 on it are uncertain; the CDR3 is the one TCRdb lists. The chain links TRBV28 to TRBJ1-4; the table's D gene call, TRBD1, was not cross checked with the DNA. CDR1 is MDHEN and CDR2 is SYDVKM in the germline V gene. The CDR3 sequence runs 11 residues, both termini included. The chain's CDR3 is CASARQGAYTL.

The chain employs TRBV27 and TRBJ2-5; TRBD2 matches at 11 bases. J was trimmed by 4 bases and V by 7 bases; bases with no gene match: 2. CDR1 and CDR2 from the germline V gene are MNHEY and SMNVEV (reference sequence). The CDR3 length is 13 residues. The CDR3, as DNA: TGTGCCAGCACCCTAGCGGGAGGAGAGACCCAGTACTTC. It codes for CASTLAGGETQYF.

J is TRBJ2-3 and V is TRBV4-1; no firm D call. This CDR3 comprises 16 residues. Germline V gives CDR1 MGHRA, CDR2 YSYEKL. Between the trimmed V and J ends, which lost 4 bases and 1 base, there was a span of 15 bases. CDR3 nucleotide sequence: TGCGCCAGCAGCCCAGACGACACCCTCGGCACAGATACGCAGTATTTT. Translated, it gives CASSPDDTLGTDTQYF.

J is TRBJ2-1 and V is TRBV19; D is possibly TRBD1 (6 bases). V was shortened by 7 bases and J by 3 bases, with 13 bases between the two germline ends. The CDR3 is 14 residues long. Germline-derived CDR1 and CDR2 are LNHDA and SQIVND (reference sequence). As DNA, the CDR3 is TGTGCCAGTAAGAGCCAGGGGTACTACAATGAGCAGTTCTTC. Protein: CASKSQGYYNEQFF.

The chain couples TRBV6-5 to TRBJ1-2; 8 bases match TRBD1. The CDR3 totals 15 residues. CDR1 and CDR2 from the germline V gene are MNHEY and SVGAGI. The V and J ends lost 5 bases and 3 bases, in that order; junction bases with no gene match: 8. For the CDR3, the DNA is TGTGCCAGCAGTATTAGCCCAGGGGGCCACTATGGCTACACCTTC. Amino acids: CASSISPGGHYGYTF.

The rearrangement joins TRBV5-4 to TRBJ1-1; D not certain. V lost 0 bases, J lost 1 base, and 7 bases lay in between. CDR3 length: 14 residues. CDR1 is SGHNT, CDR2 YYREEE, per germline (reference sequence). The CDR3 nucleotides read TGTGCCAGCAGCTTGGGACGGGAGAACACTGAAGCTTTCTTT. Its translation: CASSLGRENTEAFF.

This chain links TRBV18 with TRBJ1-3; D is unclear. V lost 3 bases, J lost 0 bases, and 9 bases lay in between. The CDR3 has 15 residues. Germline CDR1 is KGHSH and CDR2 is LQKENI. The CDR3 loop reads CASSPTRNSGNTIYF. In DNA, the CDR3 is TGTGCCAGCTCACCCACGAGAAACTCTGGAAACACCATATATTTT.

The CDR3 DNA follows: TGTGCCAGCTCCGAAGATGGACTAGCGGAGGAAGGAGCCAAAAACATTCAGTACTTC. Amino acids: CASSEDGLAEEGAKNIQYF. The chain is built from TRBV27 and TRBJ2-4; 10 positions agree with TRBD2. CDR1 is MNHEY, CDR2 SMNVEV, per germline (reference sequence). The CDR3 is 19 residues long. Trimming took 8 bases from V and 0 from J; bases not matched to a gene: 16.

This chain uses TRBV6-6 with TRBJ2-7, with TRBD1 matching over 10 bases. This CDR3 is built from 14 residues. Germline V CDR1 and CDR2: MNHNY, SVGAGI (reference sequence). Trimming removed 4 bases from V and 5 bases from J; junction bases left unmatched: 5. The CDR3 loop is CASSWTGGTHEQYF. In DNA form, the CDR3 reads TGTGCCAGCAGTTGGACAGGGGGAACCCACGAGCAGTACTTC.

V and J are TRBV7-9 and TRBJ2-7; 7 nucleotides align to TRBD1. CDR3 size: 15 residues. V was pared by 4 bases and J by 3 bases, with 9 bases of the junction left unmatched. Germline V gene lookup returns CDR1 SEHNR and CDR2 FQNEAQ (reference sequence). The CDR3 loop reads CASSSGTEGVYEQYF. CDR3 sequence (DNA): TGTGCCAGCAGCTCAGGGACAGAGGGAGTCTACGAGCAGTACTTC.

The chain combines TRBV27 with TRBJ1-1; tentatively, D is TRBD1 (6 bases). The V end lost 4 bases, the J end lost 8 bases, and 11 bases lay between the germline ends. Germline CDR1 reads MNHEY; CDR2 reads SMNVEV (reference sequence). This CDR3 has 12 residues. CDR3 loop: CASSSQGSEAFF. Written as DNA, the CDR3 is TGTGCCAGCAGTTCACAGGGCTCGGAAGCTTTCTTT.

This chain connects TRBV7-2 to TRBJ2-5; a weak D match, TRBD2 (5 bases). The CDR3 loop spans 14 amino acids. Germline V gives CDR1 SGHTA, CDR2 FQGNSA. The V and J ends lost 5 bases and 2 bases respectively, with 12 bases between them. The CDR3 nucleotides are TGTGCCAGCAGCAGACGGCGCGGGCAAGAGACCCAGTACTTC. Its translation is CASSRRRGQETQYF.